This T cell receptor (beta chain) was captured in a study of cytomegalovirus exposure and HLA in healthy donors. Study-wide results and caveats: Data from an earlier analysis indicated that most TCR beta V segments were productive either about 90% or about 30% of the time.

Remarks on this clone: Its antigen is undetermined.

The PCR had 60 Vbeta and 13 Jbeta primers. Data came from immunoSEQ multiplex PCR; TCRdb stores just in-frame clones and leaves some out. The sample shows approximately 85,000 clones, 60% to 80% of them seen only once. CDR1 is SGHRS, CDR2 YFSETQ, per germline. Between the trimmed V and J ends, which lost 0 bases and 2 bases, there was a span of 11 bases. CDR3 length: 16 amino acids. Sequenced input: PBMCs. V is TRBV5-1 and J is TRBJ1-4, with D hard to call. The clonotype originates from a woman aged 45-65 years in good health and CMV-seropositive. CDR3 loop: CASSLEPPQTNEKLFF. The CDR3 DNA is TGCGCCAGCAGCTTGGAGCCGCCACAGACTAATGAAAAACTGTTTTTT.